The clone carrying this TCR beta chain was found a few times. Its cognate antigen is unknown. The CDR3 has 14 residues. Trimming removed 1 base at V and 0 bases at J, with 6 bases between. CDR1 is SGHVS, CDR2 FNYEAQ, per germline. PCR was performed using 60 Vbeta and 13 Jbeta primers. The repertoire was sequenced with immunoSEQ multiplex PCR; TCRdb's copy has only in-frame clones and lacks some. The data contain approximately 150,000 clones, around 57% of them singletons. The data derive from a study of cytomegalovirus exposure and HLA in healthy donors. Study conclusions and caveats: Listed as cytomegalovirus-associated were over 150 TCR beta chains. Per a later analysis, HLA-associated TCR beta chains showed more clonal expansion than other, equally common TCR beta chains.

J is TRBJ1-1 and V is TRBV7-6; D remains ambiguous. The sample consisted of PBMCs. The sequence came from a male donor in good health and CMV-seronegative. DNA of the CDR3: TGTGCCAGCAGCTTAGGCGGGTTGAACACTGAAGCTTTCTTT. Translating gives CASSLGGLNTEAFF.